Detailed here is one TCR beta chain. As yet, its antigen is unknown. Donors gave roughly 9.1 milliliters of peripheral blood apiece. PBMCs numbering at least 6 million were isolated per sample. Primers used in a second PCR of roughly 6 to 11 cycles were a sample-barcoded 5' primer and a J-beta primer mix. TCRdb reprocessed the 5' RACE reads with MiXCR, giving one entry per CDR3 protein. The sample holds about 1,000,000 distinct CDR3 sequences, less than 50% seen once. The data were obtained in a study of blood T cells in healthy people across ages. General study results and limits: More naive CD4+ cells and higher diversity marked long-lived donors relative to aged donors. Diversity was estimated from one million T cells, and these estimates were considered underestimates.

Per germline, CDR1 SQVTM and CDR2 ANQGSEA. This CDR3 has 11 residues. V shed 7 bases and J shed 1 base, with 7 bases lying between them. The clonotype comes from an older woman in good health. The source material was blood. The chain is built from TRBV29-1 and TRBJ1-2; tentatively, D is TRBD1 (5 bases). The CDR3 region has the DNA TGCAGCGCTGACAGTAACTATGGCTACACCTTC. Its translation is CSADSNYGYTF.